A single sample gave rise to the 26 T cell receptor beta chains below, sequenced in a study of radiotherapy plus CTLA-4 blockade in lung cancer. Using immunoSEQ multiplex PCR, the repertoire was profiled, and TCRdb retains in-frame clones only, with some absent. Of tens of thousands of clones listed, roughly four fifths were seen once; the top ten hold 0.82%. This specimen consisted of peripheral blood, obtained from a patient treated with radiotherapy plus ipilimumab. These TCRs come from a human donor with non-small cell lung cancer who had stable disease on radiotherapy plus ipilimumab.

The chain is built from TRBV5-4 and TRBJ2-4; 11 bases agree with TRBD2. CDR3 length equals 16 residues. J lost 8 bases, V lost 4 bases, and 11 bases had no gene match. The germline V gene encodes CDR1 SGHNT and CDR2 YYREEE (reference sequence). Written as DNA, the CDR3 is TGTGCCAGCAGCGTGATTAGCGGGGGGGGTTTGGACATTCAGTACTTC. It translates to CASSVISGGGLDIQYF.

The rearrangement joins TRBV6-6 to TRBJ2-3; possibly TRBD1 for D (5 bases). CDR3 size: 14 residues. The V gene lost 6 bases and the J gene lost 3 bases, with 13 bases spanning the gap. Germline assignment: CDR1 MNHNY and CDR2 SVGAGI (reference sequence). The DNA for the CDR3 is TGTGCCAGCAGAGAGGAAGGGGAAACAGATACGCAGTATTTT. This translates into CASREEGETDTQYF.

The CDR3 loop reads CASSLGGRTDQPQHF. CDR3 DNA: TGTGCCAGCAGCTTAGGGGGTCGAACCGATCAGCCCCAGCATTTT. The chain carries TRBV7-9 and TRBJ1-5; D gene unclear. Per germline, CDR1 SEHNR and CDR2 FQNEAQ (reference sequence). The CDR3 sequence is 15 residues long. V was trimmed by 1 base and J by 5 bases, leaving 12 bases between them.

The chain employs TRBV27 and TRBJ2-7; 9 bases fit TRBD2. The J segment lost 0 bases and the V segment lost 0 bases, leaving 9 bases of the junction unmatched. Germline CDR1 is MNHEY and CDR2 is SMNVEV (reference sequence). The CDR3 consists of 18 residues. The CDR3 bases are TGTGCCAGCAGTTTATCGATGGTAGCGGGAGCTTACTCCTACGAGCAGTACTTC. This encodes CASSLSMVAGAYSYEQYF.

The rearrangement joins TRBV6-4 to TRBJ2-1; 7 bases match TRBD2. The ends lost 0 bases at V and 1 base at J; junction bases unmatched: 3. This CDR3 comprises 16 residues. Per the germline V gene, CDR1 is MRHNA and CDR2 is SNTAGT. CDR3 in amino acids: CASSDSTAGSYNEQFF. The CDR3, as DNA: TGTGCCAGCAGTGACTCGACAGCGGGATCCTACAATGAGCAGTTCTTC.

The chain is built from TRBV6-5 and TRBJ2-7, with 7 bases matching TRBD1. The CDR3 is made up of 12 amino acids. V was clipped by 10 bases and J by 4 bases; unmatched bases: 7. Germline V lookup: CDR1 MNHEY, CDR2 SVGAGI. CDR3 in amino acids: CATRQGWYEQYF. CDR3 bases: TGTGCCACCAGACAGGGTTGGTACGAGCAGTACTTC.

This chain links TRBV6-5 with TRBJ2-1; D tentatively fits TRBD1 or TRBD2 (5 bases each). CDR3 length: 14 amino acids. V lost 5 bases, J lost 6 bases, and 14 bases lay in between. Germline V gives CDR1 MNHEY, CDR2 SVGAGI. This CDR3 is CASSPQVRGNEQFF. CDR3 nucleotide sequence: TGTGCCAGCAGTCCGCAGGTGAGGGGCAATGAGCAGTTCTTC.

V is TRBV18 and J is TRBJ2-7; TRBD1 might be the D (6 bases). The CDR3 spans 14 residues. With 5 bases removed from V and 2 bases from J, the gap between germline ends came to 13 bases. In germline, CDR1 is KGHSH, CDR2 LQKENI. The CDR3 here is CASSKDRGAYEQYF. CDR3 DNA: TGTGCCAGCTCAAAGGACAGAGGGGCCTACGAGCAGTACTTC.

The rearrangement uses TRBV10-3 and TRBJ1-6; D gene uncertain. V was pared by 3 bases and J by 9 bases, with 6 bases between. CDR1 ENHRY and CDR2 SYGVKD come from the germline V gene. The length of the CDR3 is 12 residues. The CDR3 sequence: CAISDQSSPLHF. As DNA, the CDR3 is TGTGCCATCAGTGACCAAAGTTCACCCCTCCACTTT.

Notes on this clone: The sample holds other DNA sequences that translate to the same CDR3. This sequence joins TRBV14 and TRBJ2-1, with D perhaps matching TRBD2 (5 bases). The CDR3 length is 15 residues. CDR1 and CDR2 (germline): SGHDN, FVKESK. V shed 1 base and J shed 2 bases, with 9 bases lying between them. For the CDR3, the DNA is TGTGCCAGCAGCCAAGCCGGGATAGCCTACAATGAGCAGTTCTTC. Translating it yields CASSQAGIAYNEQFF. The complete variable domain, with remaining parts taken from reference TRBV14 and TRBJ2-1, reads EAGVTQFPSHSVIEKGQTVTLRCDPISGHDNLYWYRRVMGKEIKFLLHFVKESKQDESGMPNNRFLAERTGGTYSTLKVQPAELEDSGVYFCASSQAGIAYNEQFFGPGTRLTVL.

Only a few counts were recorded for this clone. This rearrangement joins TRBV27 to TRBJ1-2; the D is unclear. From germline, CDR1 is MNHEY and CDR2 SMNVEV (reference sequence). The CDR3 consists of 12 residues. The ends were cut back, 5 bases at V and 7 bases at J, with 11 bases in the middle. CDR3 bases: TGTGCCAGCAGTACCGGGTCGTTTGGCTACACCTTC. Translating gives CASSTGSFGYTF.

The chain's CDR3 is CASRVDRGNQPQHF. Written as DNA, the CDR3 is TGTGCCAGCAGAGTCGACAGGGGGAATCAGCCCCAGCATTTT. This chain uses TRBV6-5 with TRBJ1-5, with 9 positions matching TRBD1. This CDR3 is built from 14 residues. Trimming took 6 bases from V and 4 from J; bases not matched to a gene: 4. The germline V gene encodes CDR1 MNHEY and CDR2 SVGAGI.

This rearrangement joins TRBV10-1 to TRBJ2-7; TRBD1 agrees at 9 bases. Germline assignment: CDR1 WNHNN and CDR2 SYGVQD (reference sequence). V was clipped by 4 bases and J by 2 bases; unmatched bases: 12. This CDR3 is 17 amino acids long. CDR3 protein: CASSGGTGRLHTYEQYF. Written as DNA, the CDR3 is TGCGCCAGCAGTGGGGGGACAGGGAGATTGCACACCTACGAGCAGTACTTC.

The chain has TRBV6-6 and TRBJ2-7; a possible D gene is TRBD1 (5 bases). The CDR3 runs 14 residues. Germline V CDR1 and CDR2: MNHNY, SVGAGI (reference sequence). V lost 0 bases, J lost 5 bases, and 11 bases lay in between. The CDR3: CASSYSSGIDEQYF. For the CDR3, the DNA is TGTGCCAGCAGTTACTCGTCAGGGATTGACGAGCAGTACTTC.

The chain uses TRBV9 and TRBJ2-3, with TRBD2 identical over 12 bases. The trim removed 4 bases at V and 4 bases at J, leaving 7 bases unmatched. The CDR3 has 16 amino acids. CDR1 is SGDLS and CDR2 is YYNGEE in the germline V gene. Written as DNA, the CDR3 is TGTGCCAGCAGCTCAAGACTAGCGGGGGCCCCAGATACGCAGTATTTT. Translated: CASSSRLAGAPDTQYF.

In its sample, this clone was seen a few times. The chain joins TRBV7-6 to TRBJ2-7; 8 nucleotides align to TRBD1. The CDR3 extends over 13 amino acids. CDR1 SGHVS and CDR2 FNYEAQ come from the germline V gene. V shed 3 bases and J 5 bases; nucleotides not matched to a gene: 3. The CDR3 DNA is TGTGCCAGCAGCTTGCAGGGGGCTAACGAGCAGTACTTC. Amino acids: CASSLQGANEQYF.

The chain joins TRBV28 to TRBJ1-2; possible D gene TRBD1, 5 bases. V was trimmed by 2 bases and J by 0 bases, leaving 10 bases between them. Germline V gene data show CDR1 as MDHEN and CDR2 as SYDVKM. This CDR3 contains 15 residues. This CDR3 is CASSLRGRANYGYTF. The CDR3 DNA is TGTGCCAGCAGTTTAAGGGGAAGGGCTAACTATGGCTACACCTTC.

The chain is built from TRBV11-1 and TRBJ1-6; 7 bases agree with TRBD1. J gave up 14 bases and V 5 bases, and 9 bases lay outside the gene matches. CDR3 length: 13 amino acids. From germline, CDR1 is SGHAT and CDR2 FQDESV (reference sequence). The CDR3 reads CASSVDRRRALHF. The CDR3 coding sequence is TGTGCCAGCAGCGTGGACAGGAGAAGGGCCCTCCACTTT.

This chain links TRBV2 with TRBJ2-3; D unclear. Deletions cut 2 bases from V and 5 bases from J, with 5 bases between. Germline CDR1 SNHLY, CDR2 FYNNEI. This CDR3 is built from 12 residues. In DNA, the CDR3 is TGTGCCAGCAGTGAAACCGGAGATACGCAGTATTTT. This translates into CASSETGDTQYF.

The J gene is TRBJ2-7, the V gene TRBV10-2, with a weak D call TRBD2 (5 bases). Trimming pared 7 bases from V and 1 base from J, leaving 17 bases between. Germline CDR1 reads WSHSY; CDR2 reads SAAADI. The CDR3 contains 15 residues. The DNA for the CDR3 is TGCGCCAGCAAAGGACTGACTATCACGTCCTACGAGCAGTACTTC. Translating it yields CASKGLTITSYEQYF.

Comment on this clone: The same CDR3 can be traced to other DNA sequences in this sample. The chain links TRBV5-4 to TRBJ2-7; D is unclear. This CDR3 comprises 14 residues. V lost 0 bases and J 0 bases, leaving 7 bases between the germline ends. Germline V gene lookup returns CDR1 SGHNT and CDR2 YYREEE (reference sequence). CDR3 DNA: TGTGCCAGCAGCTTGGGTAGAACCTCCTACGAGCAGTACTTC. The encoded protein is CASSLGRTSYEQYF.

The chain recombines TRBV5-1 with TRBJ1-6; D is possibly TRBD1 (6 bases). The CDR3 contains 15 residues. From germline, CDR1 is SGHRS and CDR2 YFSETQ. V was cut by 0 bases and J by 9 bases, with 13 bases left in between. As DNA, the CDR3 is TGCGCCAGCAGCTTGGGGACAGCGAGGGGTTCACCCCTCCACTTT. Protein product: CASSLGTARGSPLHF.

The chain is built from TRBV7-9 and TRBJ1-1; 10 bases are shared with TRBD1. V shed 5 bases, J shed 7 bases, and the junction held 7 bases outside the gene matches. Per germline, CDR1 SEHNR and CDR2 FQNEAQ (reference sequence). The CDR3 totals 14 residues. For the CDR3, the DNA is TGTGCCAGCAGCGACCGACAGGGGGCGGGTGAAGCTTTCTTT. It yields the protein CASSDRQGAGEAFF.

The J gene is TRBJ2-4, the V gene TRBV7-8; 10 positions agree with TRBD2. Trimming cost V 4 bases and J 3 bases; bases outside gene matches: 6. CDR1 is SGHVS and CDR2 is FQNEAQ in the germline V gene. The CDR3 is 16 residues long. CDR3 region: CASSSRLAGHKNIQYF. As DNA, the CDR3 is TGTGCCAGCAGCTCCAGACTAGCGGGTCACAAAAACATTCAGTACTTC. Drawing the rest from reference TRBV7-8 and TRBJ2-4, the complete variable domain is GAGVSQSPRYKVAKRGQDVALRCDPISGHVSLFWYQQALGQGPEFLTYFQNEAQLDKSGLPSDRFFAERPEGSVSTLKIQRTQQEDSAVYLCASSSRLAGHKNIQYFGAGTRLSVL.

This chain joins TRBV6-6 and TRBJ2-3, with 7 bases that match TRBD2. The CDR3 runs to 15 residues. CDR1 MNHNY and CDR2 SVGAGI come from the germline V gene (reference sequence). With V trimmed by 5 bases and J by 0 bases, 5 bases remained unmatched. The CDR3 loop reads CASSGDYPSTDTQYF. CDR3 DNA: TGTGCCAGCAGTGGGGACTACCCTAGCACAGATACGCAGTATTTT.

The rearrangement uses TRBV19 and TRBJ1-1, with D unresolved. The CDR3 loop spans 13 amino acids. The V end was cut by 5 bases, the J end by 3 bases, with 10 bases between. Germline V gene lookup returns CDR1 LNHDA and CDR2 SQIVND (reference sequence). The CDR3 loop reads CASSFPGYTEAFF. In nucleotides, the CDR3 is TGTGCCAGTAGTTTCCCAGGATACACTGAAGCTTTCTTT.